The clone carrying this TCR beta chain was counted many times. Its antigen is not identified. The data are from a study of T cells in Graves' hyperthyroidism and ophthalmopathy. Findings and caveats of the study: Ophthalmopathy was distinguished from stable hyperthyroidism by 13 V-J signatures.

The investigators amplified TCR beta CDR3 regions from RNA transcripts. Researchers ran a first-round RT-PCR on the TCR CDR3 using the HTBI primer set. TCRdb independently ran MiXCR on the multiplex PCR reads; one entry per CDR3 protein. This table has more than 300,000 distinct CDR3 sequences, 11% to 15% appearing once. The CDR3 has 14 residues. V was pared by 6 bases and J by 8 bases, with 19 bases between. CDR1 and CDR2 (germline): MDHEN, SYDVKM. The source material was blood. V usage is TRBV28 and J usage is TRBJ1-2; a weak D match, TRBD1 (6 bases). The TCR originated in a woman aged 60-75 years with Graves' hyperthyroidism. The CDR3 nucleotides read TGTGCCAGCAGCTACAGGGTGCGTTTTGAGGGCTACACCTTC. Amino acid sequence: CASSYRVRFEGYTF.